This TCR beta chain is drawn from a study of identical twins. Concerning this clonotype: The antigen remains unidentified.

Study conclusions and caveats: Beta out-of-frame sequences displayed a weaker excess of sharing between twins. Conclusions were based on cross-sectional statistical analysis, without following the same donors.

V lost 4 bases, J lost 10 bases, and 5 bases stayed unmatched. There are 14 residues in the CDR3. The germline gives CDR1 SGHDT, CDR2 YYEEEE. After template switching added a universal primer site, the resulting cDNA carried unique molecular identifiers. TCRdb ran MiXCR on the 5' RACE reads and lists one entry per CDR3 protein. The repertoire holds 400,000 to 500,000 distinct CDR3 sequences, with approximately 14% as singletons. This sample was shared with a second study, whose subject was yellow fever vaccine responses in identical twins. From that paper: It has been reported that, in twins, the vaccine T cell response seemed partly convergent and partly personalized.

This TCR came from a woman aged 18-29 years in good health. Sequenced: CD4+ T cells sorted from blood. V usage is TRBV5-6 and J usage is TRBJ1-6; 10 positions match TRBD1. The CDR3 nucleotides are TGTGCCAGCAGCATGGACAGGGGGTCATCACCCCTCCACTTT. It translates to CASSMDRGSSPLHF.